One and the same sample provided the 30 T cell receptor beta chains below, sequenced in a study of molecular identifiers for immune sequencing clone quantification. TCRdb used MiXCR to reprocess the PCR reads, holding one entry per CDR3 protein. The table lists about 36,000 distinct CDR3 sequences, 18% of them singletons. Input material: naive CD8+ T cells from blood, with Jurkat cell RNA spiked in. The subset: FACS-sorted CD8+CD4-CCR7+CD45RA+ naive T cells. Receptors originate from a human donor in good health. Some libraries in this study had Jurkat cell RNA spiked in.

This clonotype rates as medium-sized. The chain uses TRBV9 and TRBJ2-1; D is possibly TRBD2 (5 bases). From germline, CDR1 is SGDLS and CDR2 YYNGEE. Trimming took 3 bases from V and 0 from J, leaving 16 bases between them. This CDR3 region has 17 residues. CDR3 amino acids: CASSAPTSGFSYNEQFF. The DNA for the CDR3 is TGTGCCAGCAGCGCCCCAACTTCGGGGTTCTCCTACAATGAGCAGTTCTTC. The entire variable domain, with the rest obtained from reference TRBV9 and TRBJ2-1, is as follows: DSGVTQTPKHLITATGQRVTLRCSPRSGDLSVYWYQQSLDQGLQFLIQYYNGEERAKGNILERFSAQQFPDLHSELNLSSLELGDSALYFCASSAPTSGFSYNEQFFGPGTRLTVL.

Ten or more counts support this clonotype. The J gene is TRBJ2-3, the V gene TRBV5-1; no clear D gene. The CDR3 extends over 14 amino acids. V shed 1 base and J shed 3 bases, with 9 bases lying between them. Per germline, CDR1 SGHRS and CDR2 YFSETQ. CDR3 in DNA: TGCGCCAGCAGCTTGAGTCGGGCGACAGATACGCAGTATTTT. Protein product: CASSLSRATDTQYF.

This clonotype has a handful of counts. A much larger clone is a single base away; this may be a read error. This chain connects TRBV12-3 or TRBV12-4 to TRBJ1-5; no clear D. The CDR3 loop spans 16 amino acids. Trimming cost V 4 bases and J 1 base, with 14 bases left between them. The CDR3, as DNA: TGTGCCAGCAGTTCGAAGGAACTCTTAAGCAATCAGCCCCAGCATTTT. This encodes CASSSKELLSNQPQHF.

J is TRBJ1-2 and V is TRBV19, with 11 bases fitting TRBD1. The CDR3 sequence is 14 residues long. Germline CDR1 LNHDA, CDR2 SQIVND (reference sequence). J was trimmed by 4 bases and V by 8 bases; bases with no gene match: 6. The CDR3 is CASEAGQGVYGYTF. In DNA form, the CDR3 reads TGTGCCAGTGAAGCGGGACAGGGGGTCTATGGCTACACCTTC.

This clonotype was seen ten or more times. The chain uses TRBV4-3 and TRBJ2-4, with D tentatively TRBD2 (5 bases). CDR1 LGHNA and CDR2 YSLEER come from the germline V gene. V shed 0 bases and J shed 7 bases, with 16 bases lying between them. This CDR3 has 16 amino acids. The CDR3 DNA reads TGCGCCAGCAGCCAAGATGGTGGGGTTTGGAGGAACATTCAGTACTTC. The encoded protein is CASSQDGGVWRNIQYF.

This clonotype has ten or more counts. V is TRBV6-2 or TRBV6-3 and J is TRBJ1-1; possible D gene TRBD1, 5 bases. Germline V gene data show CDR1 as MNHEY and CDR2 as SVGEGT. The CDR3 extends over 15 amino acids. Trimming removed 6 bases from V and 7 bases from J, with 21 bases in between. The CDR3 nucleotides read TGTGCCAGCAGCCACCCGCGCGGGGGGGTGAGTGAAGCTTTCTTT. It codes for CASSHPRGGVSEAFF.

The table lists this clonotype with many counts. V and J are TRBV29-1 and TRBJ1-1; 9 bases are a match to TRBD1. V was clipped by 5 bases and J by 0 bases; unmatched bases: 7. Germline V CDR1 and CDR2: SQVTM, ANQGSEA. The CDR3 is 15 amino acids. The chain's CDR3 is CSVPRTGAMNTEAFF. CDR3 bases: TGCAGCGTTCCCCGGACAGGGGCGATGAACACTGAAGCTTTCTTT.

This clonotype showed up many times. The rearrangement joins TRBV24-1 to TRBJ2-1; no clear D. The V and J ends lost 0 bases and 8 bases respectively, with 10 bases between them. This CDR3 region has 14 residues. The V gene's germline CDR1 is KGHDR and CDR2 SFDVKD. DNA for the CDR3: TGTGCCACCAGTGATTTGCCCCCTTCGGATGAGCAGTTCTTC. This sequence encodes CATSDLPPSDEQFF.

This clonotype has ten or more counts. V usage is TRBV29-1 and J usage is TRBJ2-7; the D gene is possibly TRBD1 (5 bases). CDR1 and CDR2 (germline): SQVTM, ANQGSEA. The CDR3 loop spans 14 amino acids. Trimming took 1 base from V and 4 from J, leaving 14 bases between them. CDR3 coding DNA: TGCAGCGTTGAAGTTTTGGGCAGGGATTACGAGCAGTACTTC. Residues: CSVEVLGRDYEQYF.

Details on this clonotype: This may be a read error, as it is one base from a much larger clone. CDR3 DNA sequence: TGTGCCAGCAGTTCATCCCCCCCCCACTTCAATGAGCAGTACTTC. It translates to CASSSSPPHFNEQYF. J is TRBJ2-1 and V is TRBV27; no definite D call. TRBJ2-7 matches the DNA end more closely, so the J call is doubtful. CDR3 length: 15 amino acids. CDR1 is MNHEY and CDR2 is SMNVEV in the germline V gene (reference sequence).

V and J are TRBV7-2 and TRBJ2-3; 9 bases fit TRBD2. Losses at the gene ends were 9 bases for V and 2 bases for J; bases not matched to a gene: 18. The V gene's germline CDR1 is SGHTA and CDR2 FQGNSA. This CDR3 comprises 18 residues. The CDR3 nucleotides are TGTGCCAGTGCGGCCCGGGTGGTGACTAGCGGAGCCACAGATACGCAGTATTTT. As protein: CASAARVVTSGATDTQYF.

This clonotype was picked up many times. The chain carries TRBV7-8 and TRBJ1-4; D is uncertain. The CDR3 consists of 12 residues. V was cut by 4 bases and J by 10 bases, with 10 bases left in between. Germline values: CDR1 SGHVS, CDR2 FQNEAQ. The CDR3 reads CASSSPGGKLFF. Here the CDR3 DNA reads TGTGCCAGCAGCTCCCCAGGCGGAAAACTGTTTTTT.

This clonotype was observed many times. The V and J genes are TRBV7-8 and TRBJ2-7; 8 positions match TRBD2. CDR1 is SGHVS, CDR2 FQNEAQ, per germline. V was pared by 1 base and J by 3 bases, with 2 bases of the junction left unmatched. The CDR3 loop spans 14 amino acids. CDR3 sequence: CASSLELADYEQYF. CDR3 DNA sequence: TGTGCCAGCAGCTTAGAACTAGCGGACTACGAGCAGTACTTC.

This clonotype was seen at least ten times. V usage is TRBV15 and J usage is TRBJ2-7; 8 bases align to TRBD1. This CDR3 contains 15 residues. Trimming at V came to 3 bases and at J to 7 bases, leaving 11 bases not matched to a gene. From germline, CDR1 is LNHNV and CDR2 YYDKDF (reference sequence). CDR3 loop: CATSSMTGAPGEQYF. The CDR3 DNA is TGTGCCACCAGCAGCATGACAGGGGCCCCGGGGGAGCAGTACTTC.

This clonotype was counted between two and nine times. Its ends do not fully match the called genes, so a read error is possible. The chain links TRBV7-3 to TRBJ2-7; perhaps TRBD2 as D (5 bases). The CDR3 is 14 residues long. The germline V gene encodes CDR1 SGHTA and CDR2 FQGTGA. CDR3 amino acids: CASSPASGLYEQYF. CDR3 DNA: TGTGCCAGCAGTCCAGCAAGCGGCCTCTACGAACAGTACTTC.

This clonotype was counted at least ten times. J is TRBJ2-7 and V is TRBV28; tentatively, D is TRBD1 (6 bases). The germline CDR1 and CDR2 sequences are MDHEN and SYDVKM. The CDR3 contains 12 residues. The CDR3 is CASGHPSYEQYF. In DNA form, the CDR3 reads TGTGCATCGGGACACCCCTCCTACGAGCAGTACTTC.

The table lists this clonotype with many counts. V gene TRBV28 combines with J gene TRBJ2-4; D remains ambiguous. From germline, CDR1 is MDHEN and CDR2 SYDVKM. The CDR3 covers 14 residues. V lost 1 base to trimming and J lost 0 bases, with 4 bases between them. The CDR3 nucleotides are TGTGCCAGCAGTTTATCTGTAGCCAAAAACATTCAGTACTTC. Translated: CASSLSVAKNIQYF.

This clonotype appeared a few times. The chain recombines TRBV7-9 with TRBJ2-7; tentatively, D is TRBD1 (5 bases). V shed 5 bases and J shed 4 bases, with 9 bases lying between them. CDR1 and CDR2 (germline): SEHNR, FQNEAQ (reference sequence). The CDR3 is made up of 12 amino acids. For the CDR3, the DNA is TGTGCCAGCAGCGAACAGGAGTACGAGCAGTACTTC. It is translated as CASSEQEYEQYF.

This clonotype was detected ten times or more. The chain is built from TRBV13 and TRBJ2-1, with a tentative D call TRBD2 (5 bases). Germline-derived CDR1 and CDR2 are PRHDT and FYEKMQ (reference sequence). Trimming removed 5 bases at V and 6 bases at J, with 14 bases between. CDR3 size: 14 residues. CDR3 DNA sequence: TGTGCCAGCAGCCGACGGAACCGGGGCAATGAGCAGTTCTTC. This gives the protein CASSRRNRGNEQFF.

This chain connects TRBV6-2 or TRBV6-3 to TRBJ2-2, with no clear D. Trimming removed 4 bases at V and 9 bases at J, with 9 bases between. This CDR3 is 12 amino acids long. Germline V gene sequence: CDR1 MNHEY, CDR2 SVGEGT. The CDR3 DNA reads TGTGCCAGCAGTTTAGGTACCAGGGAGCTGTTTTTT. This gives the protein CASSLGTRELFF.

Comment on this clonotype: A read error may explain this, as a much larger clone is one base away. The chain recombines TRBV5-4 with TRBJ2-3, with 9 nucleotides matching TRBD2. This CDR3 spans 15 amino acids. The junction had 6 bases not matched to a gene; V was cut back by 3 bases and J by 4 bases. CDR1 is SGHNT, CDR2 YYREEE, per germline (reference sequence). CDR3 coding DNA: TGTGCCAGCAGCTCCGGGACTAGCAGCGCAGATACGCAGTATTTT. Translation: CASSSGTSSADTQYF.

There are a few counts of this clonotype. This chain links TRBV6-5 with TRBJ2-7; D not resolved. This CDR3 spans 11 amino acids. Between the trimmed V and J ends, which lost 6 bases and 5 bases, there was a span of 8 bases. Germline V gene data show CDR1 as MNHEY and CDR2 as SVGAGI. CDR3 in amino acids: CASSNFNEQYF. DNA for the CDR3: TGTGCCAGCAGCAACTTTAACGAGCAGTACTTC.

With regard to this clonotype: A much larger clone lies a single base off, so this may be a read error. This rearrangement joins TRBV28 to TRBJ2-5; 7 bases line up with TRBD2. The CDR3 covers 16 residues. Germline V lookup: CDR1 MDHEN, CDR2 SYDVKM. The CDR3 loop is CACSLRGGEDAETQYF. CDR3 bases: TGTGCCTGCAGTTTAAGGGGAGGGGAGGACGCGGAGACCCAGTACTTC.

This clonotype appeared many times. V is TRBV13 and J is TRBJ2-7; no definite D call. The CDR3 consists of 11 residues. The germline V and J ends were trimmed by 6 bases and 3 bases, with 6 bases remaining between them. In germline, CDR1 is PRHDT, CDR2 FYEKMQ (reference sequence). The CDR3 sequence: CASSRSYEQYF. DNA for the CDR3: TGTGCCAGCAGTAGGAGCTACGAGCAGTACTTC. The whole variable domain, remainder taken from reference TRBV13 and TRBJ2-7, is AAGVIQSPRHLIKEKRETATLKCYPIPRHDTVYWYQQGPGQDPQFLISFYEKMQSDKGSIPDRFSAQQFSDYHSELNMSSLELGDSALYFCASSRSYEQYFGPGTRLTVT.

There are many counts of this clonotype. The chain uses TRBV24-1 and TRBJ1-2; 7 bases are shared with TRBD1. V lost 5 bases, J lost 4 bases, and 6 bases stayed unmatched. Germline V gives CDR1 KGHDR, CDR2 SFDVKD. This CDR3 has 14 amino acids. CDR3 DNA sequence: TGTGCCACCAGTGCTGGACAGGCGGGCTATGGCTACACCTTC. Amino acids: CATSAGQAGYGYTF.

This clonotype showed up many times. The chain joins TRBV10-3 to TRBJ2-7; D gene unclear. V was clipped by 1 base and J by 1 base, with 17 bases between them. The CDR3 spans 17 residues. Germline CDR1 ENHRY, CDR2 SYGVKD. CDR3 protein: CAISEYTHGPGSYEQYF. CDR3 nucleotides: TGTGCCATCAGTGAGTATACCCACGGACCAGGTTCCTACGAGCAGTACTTC.

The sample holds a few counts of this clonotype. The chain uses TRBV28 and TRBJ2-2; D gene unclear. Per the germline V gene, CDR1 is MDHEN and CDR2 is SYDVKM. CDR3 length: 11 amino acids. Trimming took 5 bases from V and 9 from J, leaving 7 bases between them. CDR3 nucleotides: TGTGCCAGCAGTGCTACTAGGGAGCTGTTTTTT. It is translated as CASSATRELFF.

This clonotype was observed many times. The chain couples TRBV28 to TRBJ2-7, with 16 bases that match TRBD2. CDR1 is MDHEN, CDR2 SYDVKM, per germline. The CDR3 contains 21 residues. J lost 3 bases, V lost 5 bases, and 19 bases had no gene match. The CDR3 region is CASSGLVYIVGTSGRDYEQYF. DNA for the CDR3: TGTGCCAGCAGTGGTTTGGTCTACATTGTGGGGACTAGCGGGAGGGACTACGAGCAGTACTTC.

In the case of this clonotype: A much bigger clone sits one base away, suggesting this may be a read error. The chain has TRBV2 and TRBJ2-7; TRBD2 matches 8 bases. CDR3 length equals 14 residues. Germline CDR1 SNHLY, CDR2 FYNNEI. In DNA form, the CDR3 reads TGTGCCAGCAGGGTGCGGGAGGCATCCTACGTGCAGTACTTC. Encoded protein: CASRVREASYVQYF.

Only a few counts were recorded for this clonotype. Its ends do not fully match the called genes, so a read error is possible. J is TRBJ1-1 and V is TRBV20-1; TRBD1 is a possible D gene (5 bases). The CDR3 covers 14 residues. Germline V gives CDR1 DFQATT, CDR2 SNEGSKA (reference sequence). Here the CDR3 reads CSARDIGGNTEVFF. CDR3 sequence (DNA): TGCAGTGCTAGAGATATCGGGGGGAACACTGAAGTTTTCTTT.